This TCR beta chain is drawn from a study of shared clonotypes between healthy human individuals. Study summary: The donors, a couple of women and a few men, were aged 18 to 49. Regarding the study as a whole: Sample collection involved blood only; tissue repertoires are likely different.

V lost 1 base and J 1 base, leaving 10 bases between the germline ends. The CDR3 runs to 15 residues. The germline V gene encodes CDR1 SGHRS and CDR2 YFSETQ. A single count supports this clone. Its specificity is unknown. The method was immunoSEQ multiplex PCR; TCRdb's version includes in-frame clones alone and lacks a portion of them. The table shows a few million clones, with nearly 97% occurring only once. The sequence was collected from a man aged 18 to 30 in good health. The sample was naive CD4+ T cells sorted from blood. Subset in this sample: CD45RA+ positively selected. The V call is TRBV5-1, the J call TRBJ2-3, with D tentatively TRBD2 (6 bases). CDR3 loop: CASSLTTSRTDTQYF. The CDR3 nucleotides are TGCGCCAGCAGCTTGACGACTAGTCGCACAGATACGCAGTATTTT.